The sample holds a few counts of the clone carrying this T cell receptor (beta chain). No antigen is known for it. CDR1 is MGHRA, CDR2 YSYEKL, per germline. Trimming took 3 bases from V and 8 from J, leaving 7 bases between them. The CDR3 length is 11 residues. Three rounds of nested PCR, following a modified ARM-PCR protocol, produced the TCRbeta library. One entry per CDR3 protein, called by TCRdb with MiXCR from the multiplex PCR reads. This table has more than 120,000 distinct CDR3 sequences, 60% to 70% appearing once. No cell sorting was done before RNA was extracted from the tissue. Chemotherapy-naive patients with new lung cancer underwent thoracic surgery in China, August–late 2014. This entry is derived from a study of tumor and adjacent non-tumor tissue in lung cancer. Study observations and caveats: TCR diversity was significantly greater in tumor than normal lung tissue.

The receptor's source is a man aged 55 to 70 with small cell lung cancer. The sequencing sample was made of lung tumor tissue. The genes are TRBV4-1 and TRBJ1-1; D not resolved. DNA for the CDR3: TGCGCCAGCAGCCACGGAGGCGAAGCTTTCTTT. Amino acids: CASSHGGEAFF.